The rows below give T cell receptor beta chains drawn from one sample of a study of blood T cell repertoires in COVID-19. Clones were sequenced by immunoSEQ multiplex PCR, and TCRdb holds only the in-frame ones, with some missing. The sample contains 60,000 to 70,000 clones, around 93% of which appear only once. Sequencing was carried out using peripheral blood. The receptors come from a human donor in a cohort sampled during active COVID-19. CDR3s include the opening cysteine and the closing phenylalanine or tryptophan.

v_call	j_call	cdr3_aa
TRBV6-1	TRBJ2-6	CASSETGTGAFNVLTF
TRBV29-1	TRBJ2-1	CSVRGTSGIYNEQFF
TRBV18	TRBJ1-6	CASSPDRNGNSPLHF
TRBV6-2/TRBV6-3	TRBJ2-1	CASSSTSGGALWQFF
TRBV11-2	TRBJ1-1	CASSFGIANTEAFF
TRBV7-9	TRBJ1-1	CASSISGPGNTEAFF
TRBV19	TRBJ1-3	CASSIGTANSGNTIYF
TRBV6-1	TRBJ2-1	CASSENFGSVLFF
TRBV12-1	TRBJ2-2	CASSFVHSGSGTGELFF
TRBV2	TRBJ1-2	CASSREGALYGYTF
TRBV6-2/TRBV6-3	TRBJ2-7	CASSGPGQGSYEQYF
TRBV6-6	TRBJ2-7	CASGGGTGFYEQYF
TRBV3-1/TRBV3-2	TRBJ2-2	CASRSGTLNTGELFF
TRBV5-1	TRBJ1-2	CASSLGDDGTVTYGYTF
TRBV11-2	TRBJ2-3	CASSLDRSGTSTDTQYF
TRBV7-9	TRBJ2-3	CASSSVQGSADTQYF
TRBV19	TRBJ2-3	CASSRSGSTDTQYF
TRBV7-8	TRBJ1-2	CASSLDGQGIGGYTF
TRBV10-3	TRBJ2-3	CAISESGADTQYF
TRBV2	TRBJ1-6	CASSEVQGNSPLHF